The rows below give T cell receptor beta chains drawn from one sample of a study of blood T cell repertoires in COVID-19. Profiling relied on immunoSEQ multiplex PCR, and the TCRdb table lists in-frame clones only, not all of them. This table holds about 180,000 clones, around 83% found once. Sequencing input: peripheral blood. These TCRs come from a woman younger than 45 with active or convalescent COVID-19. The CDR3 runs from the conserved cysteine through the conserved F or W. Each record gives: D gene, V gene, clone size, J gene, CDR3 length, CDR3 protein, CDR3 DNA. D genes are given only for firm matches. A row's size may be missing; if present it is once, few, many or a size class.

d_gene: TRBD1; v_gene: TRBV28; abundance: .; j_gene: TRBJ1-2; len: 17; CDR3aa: CASSPITPGTGLRGYTF; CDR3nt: TGTGCCAGCAGTCCAATAACACCCGGGACAGGCCTTCGGGGCTACACCTTC
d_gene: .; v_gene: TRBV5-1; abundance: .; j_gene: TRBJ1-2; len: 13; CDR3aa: CASSSGSGDGYTF; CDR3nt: TGCGCCAGCAGCTCCGGGTCGGGGGATGGCTACACCTTC
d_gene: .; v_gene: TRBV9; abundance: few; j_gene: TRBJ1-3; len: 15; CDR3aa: CASSGQVSSGNTIYF; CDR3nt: TGTGCCAGCAGCGGACAGGTTAGCTCTGGAAACACCATATATTTT
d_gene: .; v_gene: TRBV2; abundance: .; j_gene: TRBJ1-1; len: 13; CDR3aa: CASSEDMNTEAFF; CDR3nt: TGTGCCAGCAGCGAAGACATGAACACTGAAGCTTTCTTT
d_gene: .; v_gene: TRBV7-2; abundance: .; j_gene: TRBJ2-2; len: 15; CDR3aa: CASSLTVSNTGELFF; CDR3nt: TGTGCCAGCAGCTTAACGGTTTCGAACACCGGGGAGCTGTTTTTT
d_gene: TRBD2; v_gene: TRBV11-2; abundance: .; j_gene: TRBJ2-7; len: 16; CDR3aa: CASSPEDRDYSYEQYF; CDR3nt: TGTGCCAGCAGCCCGGAGGACCGGGACTACTCCTACGAGCAGTACTTC
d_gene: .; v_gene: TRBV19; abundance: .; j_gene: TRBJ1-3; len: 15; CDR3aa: CASSPGGNSGNTIYF; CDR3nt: TGTGCCAGTAGCCCCGGCGGCAACTCTGGAAACACCATATATTTT
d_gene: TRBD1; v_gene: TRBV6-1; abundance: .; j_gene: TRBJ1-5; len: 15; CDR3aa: CASSEAGTVNQPQHF; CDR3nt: TGTGCCAGCAGTGAAGCCGGGACAGTGAATCAGCCCCAGCATTTT
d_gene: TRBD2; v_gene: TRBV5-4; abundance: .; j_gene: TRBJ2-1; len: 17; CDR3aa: CASNRRLAGGSYNEQFF; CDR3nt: TGTGCCAGCAACCGGCGACTAGCGGGAGGGTCCTACAATGAGCAGTTCTTC
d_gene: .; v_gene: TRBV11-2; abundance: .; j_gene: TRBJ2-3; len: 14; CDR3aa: CASSHGLGTDTQYF; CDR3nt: TGTGCCAGCAGCCACGGACTGGGCACAGATACGCAGTATTTT
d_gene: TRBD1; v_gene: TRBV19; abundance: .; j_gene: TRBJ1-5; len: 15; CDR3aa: CASSIFRDRDQPQHF; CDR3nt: TGTGCCAGTAGTATTTTTCGGGACAGGGACCAGCCCCAGCATTTT
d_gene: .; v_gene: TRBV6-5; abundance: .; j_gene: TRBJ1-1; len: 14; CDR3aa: CASSLGQGLTEAFF; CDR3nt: TGTGCCAGCAGCCTTGGGCAGGGTCTGACTGAAGCTTTCTTT
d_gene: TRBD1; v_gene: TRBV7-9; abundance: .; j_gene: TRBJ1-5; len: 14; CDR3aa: CASSVQGAFQPQHF; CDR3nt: TGTGCCAGCAGCGTACAGGGGGCGTTTCAGCCCCAGCATTTT
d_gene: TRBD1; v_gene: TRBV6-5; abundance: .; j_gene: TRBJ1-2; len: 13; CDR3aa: CASSPAGGWGYTF; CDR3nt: TGTGCCAGCTCTCCCGCAGGGGGCTGGGGCTACACCTTC
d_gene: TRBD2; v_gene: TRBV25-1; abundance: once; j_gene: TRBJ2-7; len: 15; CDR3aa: CASTRVGGSSYEQYF; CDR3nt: TGTGCCAGCACTAGAGTCGGGGGGAGCTCCTACGAGCAGTACTTC
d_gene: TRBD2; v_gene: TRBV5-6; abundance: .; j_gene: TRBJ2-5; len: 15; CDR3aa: CASSLLAGGRETQYF; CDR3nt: TGTGCCAGCAGCTTACTAGCGGGGGGGCGAGAGACCCAGTACTTC
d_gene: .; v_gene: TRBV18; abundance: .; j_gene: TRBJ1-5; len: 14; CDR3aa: CASSRAPDNQPQHF; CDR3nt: TGTGCCAGCTCACGGGCCCCCGATAATCAGCCCCAGCATTTT
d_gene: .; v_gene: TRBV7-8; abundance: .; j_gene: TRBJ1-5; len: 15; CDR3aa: CASSLTVGGSQPQHF; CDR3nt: TGTGCCAGCAGCTTAACGGTAGGAGGGTCTCAGCCCCAGCATTTT
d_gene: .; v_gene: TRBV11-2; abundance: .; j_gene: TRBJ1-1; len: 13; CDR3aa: CASSLTANTEAFF; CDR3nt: TGTGCCAGCAGCTTAACAGCGAACACTGAAGCTTTCTTT
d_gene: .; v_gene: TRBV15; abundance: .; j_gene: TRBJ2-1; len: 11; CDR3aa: CATSTYNEQFF; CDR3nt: TGTGCCACCAGTACTTACAATGAGCAGTTCTTC
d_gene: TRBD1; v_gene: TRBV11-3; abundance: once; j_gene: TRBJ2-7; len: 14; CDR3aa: CASSGGTGTYEQYF; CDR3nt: TGTGCCAGCAGCGGAGGGACAGGGACCTACGAGCAGTACTTC
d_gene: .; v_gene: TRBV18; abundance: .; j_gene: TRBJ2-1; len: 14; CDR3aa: CASSGPAGYNEQFF; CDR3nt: TGTGCCAGCTCAGGACCGGCGGGGTACAATGAGCAGTTCTTC
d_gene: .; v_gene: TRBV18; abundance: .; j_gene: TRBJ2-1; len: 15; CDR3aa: CASSFTGSGYNEQFF; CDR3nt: TGTGCCAGCTCTTTCACAGGGTCGGGGTACAATGAGCAGTTCTTC
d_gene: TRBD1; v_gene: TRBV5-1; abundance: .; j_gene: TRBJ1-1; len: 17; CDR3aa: CASSFLRDRAPNTEAFF; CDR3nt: TGCGCCAGCAGCTTTCTCCGGGACAGGGCACCGAACACTGAAGCTTTCTTT
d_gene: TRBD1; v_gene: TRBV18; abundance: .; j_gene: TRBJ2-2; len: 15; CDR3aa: CASSPSTGDTGELFF; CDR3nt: TGTGCCAGCTCACCATCGACAGGGGACACCGGGGAGCTGTTTTTT
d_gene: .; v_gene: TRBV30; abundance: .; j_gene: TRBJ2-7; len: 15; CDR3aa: CAWISGEKPHYEQYF; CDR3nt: TGTGCCTGGATTTCCGGGGAAAAACCTCACTACGAGCAGTACTTC
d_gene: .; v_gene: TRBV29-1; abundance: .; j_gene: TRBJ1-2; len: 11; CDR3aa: CSVEASHGYTF; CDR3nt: TGCAGCGTTGAAGCCTCTCATGGCTACACCTTC
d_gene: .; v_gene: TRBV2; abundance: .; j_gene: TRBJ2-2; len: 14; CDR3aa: CASIPSLNTGELFF; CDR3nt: TGTGCCAGCATCCCAAGCCTGAACACCGGGGAGCTGTTTTTT
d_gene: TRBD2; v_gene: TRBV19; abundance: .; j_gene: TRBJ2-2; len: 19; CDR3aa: CASSIGLAGGIKVAGELFF; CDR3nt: TGTGCCAGTAGTATCGGACTAGCGGGAGGTATTAAGGTGGCCGGGGAGCTGTTTTTT
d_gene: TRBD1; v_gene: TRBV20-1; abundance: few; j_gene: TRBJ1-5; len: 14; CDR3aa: CSASAGGYNQPQHF; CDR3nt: TGCAGTGCTAGTGCAGGGGGGTACAATCAGCCCCAGCATTTT
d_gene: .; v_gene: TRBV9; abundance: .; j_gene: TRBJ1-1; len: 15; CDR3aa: CASSAIQGGGTEAFF; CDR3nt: TGTGCCAGCAGCGCAATACAGGGTGGAGGAACAGAAGCTTTCTTT
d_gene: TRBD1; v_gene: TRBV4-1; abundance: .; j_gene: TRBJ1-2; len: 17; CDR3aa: CASSQARTGGLNYGYTF; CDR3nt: TGCGCCAGCAGCCAAGCTCGAACAGGGGGCCTTAACTATGGCTACACCTTC
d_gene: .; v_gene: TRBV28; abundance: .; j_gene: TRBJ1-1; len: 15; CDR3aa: CASRLYVGRDTEAFF; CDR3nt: TGTGCCAGCAGGCTCTATGTGGGGAGGGACACTGAAGCTTTCTTT
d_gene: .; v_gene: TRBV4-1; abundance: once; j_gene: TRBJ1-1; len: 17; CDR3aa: CASSLLFSGRRNTEAFF; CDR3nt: TGCGCCAGCAGCCTTCTCTTCTCTGGGCGTAGAAACACTGAAGCTTTCTTT
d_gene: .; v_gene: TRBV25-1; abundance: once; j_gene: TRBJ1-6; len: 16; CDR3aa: CASSEIGPTYNSPLHF; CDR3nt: TGTGCCAGCAGTGAGATTGGGCCCACCTATAATTCACCCCTCCACTTT
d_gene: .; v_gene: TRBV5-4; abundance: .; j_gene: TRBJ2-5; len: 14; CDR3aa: CASSLTVVGETQYF; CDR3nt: TGTGCCAGCAGCTTAACAGTAGTTGGGGAGACCCAGTACTTC
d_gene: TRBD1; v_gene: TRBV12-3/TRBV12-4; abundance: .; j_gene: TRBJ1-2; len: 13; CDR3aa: CASSKGQVNGYTF; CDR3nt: TGTGCCAGCAGCAAAGGACAGGTCAACGGCTACACCTTC
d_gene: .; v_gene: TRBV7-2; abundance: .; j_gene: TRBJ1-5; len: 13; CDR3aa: CASSGGGYQPQHF; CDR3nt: TGTGCCAGCAGCGGGGGGGGATACCAGCCCCAGCATTTT
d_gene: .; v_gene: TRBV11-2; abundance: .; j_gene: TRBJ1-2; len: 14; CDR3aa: CASRRPGVKDGYTF; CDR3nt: TGTGCCAGCAGAAGACCCGGGGTCAAGGATGGCTACACCTTC
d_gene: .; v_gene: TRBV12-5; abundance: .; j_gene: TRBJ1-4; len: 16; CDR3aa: CASGLVRVRTNEKLFF; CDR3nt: TGTGCTAGTGGTTTGGTACGGGTACGAACTAATGAAAAACTGTTTTTT
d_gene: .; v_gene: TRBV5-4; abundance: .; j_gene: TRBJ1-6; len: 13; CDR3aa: CASSLEEDSPLHF; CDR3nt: TGTGCCAGCAGCTTGGAGGAGGATTCACCCCTCCACTTT
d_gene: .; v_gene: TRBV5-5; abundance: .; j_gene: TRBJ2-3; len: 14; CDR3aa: CASSLPGWTDTQYF; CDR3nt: TGTGCCAGCAGCTTACCCGGGTGGACAGATACGCAGTATTTT
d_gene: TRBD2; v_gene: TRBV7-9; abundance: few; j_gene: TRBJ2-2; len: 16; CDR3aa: CASSFTLSGRAGELFF; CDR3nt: TGTGCCAGCAGTTTTACCCTTAGCGGGAGGGCCGGGGAGCTGTTTTTT
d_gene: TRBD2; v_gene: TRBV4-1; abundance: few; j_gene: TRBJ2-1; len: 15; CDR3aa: CASSQVLAGYNEQFF; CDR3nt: TGCGCCAGCAGCCAAGTATTAGCGGGTTACAATGAGCAGTTCTTC
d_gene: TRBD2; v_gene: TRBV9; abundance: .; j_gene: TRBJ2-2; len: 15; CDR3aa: CASSVGLVPTGELFF; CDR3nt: TGTGCCAGCAGCGTGGGACTAGTGCCCACCGGGGAGCTGTTTTTT
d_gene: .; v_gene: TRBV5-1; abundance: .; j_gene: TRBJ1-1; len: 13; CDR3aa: CASSLRRGTEAFF; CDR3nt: TGCGCCAGCAGCTTGAGAAGGGGGACTGAAGCTTTCTTT
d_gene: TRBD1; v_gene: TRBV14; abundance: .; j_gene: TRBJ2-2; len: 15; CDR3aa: CASSPGQANTGELFF; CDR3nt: TGTGCCAGCAGCCCGGGACAGGCGAACACCGGGGAGCTGTTTTTT
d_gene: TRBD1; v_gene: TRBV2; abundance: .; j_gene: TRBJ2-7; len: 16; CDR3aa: CASIRAGTETSYEQYF; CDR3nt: TGTGCCAGCATCAGGGCCGGGACAGAGACCTCCTACGAGCAGTACTTC
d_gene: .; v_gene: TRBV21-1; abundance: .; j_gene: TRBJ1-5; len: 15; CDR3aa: CASSTQGFWSQPQHF; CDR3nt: TGTGCCAGCAGCACCCAGGGTTTTTGGAGTCAGCCCCAGCATTTT
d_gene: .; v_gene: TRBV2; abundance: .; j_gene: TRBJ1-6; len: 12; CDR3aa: CASSEGVLPLHF; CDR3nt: TGTGCCAGCAGTGAAGGCGTTTTGCCCCTCCACTTT
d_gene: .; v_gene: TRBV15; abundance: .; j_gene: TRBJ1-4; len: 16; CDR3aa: CATSRPPDTRNEKLFF; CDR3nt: TGTGCCACCAGCAGACCACCGGACACTCGTAATGAAAAACTGTTTTTT
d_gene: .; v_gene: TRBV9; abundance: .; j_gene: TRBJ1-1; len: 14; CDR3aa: CASSHLEEDTEAFF; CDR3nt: TGTGCCAGCAGCCATCTGGAAGAGGACACTGAAGCTTTCTTT